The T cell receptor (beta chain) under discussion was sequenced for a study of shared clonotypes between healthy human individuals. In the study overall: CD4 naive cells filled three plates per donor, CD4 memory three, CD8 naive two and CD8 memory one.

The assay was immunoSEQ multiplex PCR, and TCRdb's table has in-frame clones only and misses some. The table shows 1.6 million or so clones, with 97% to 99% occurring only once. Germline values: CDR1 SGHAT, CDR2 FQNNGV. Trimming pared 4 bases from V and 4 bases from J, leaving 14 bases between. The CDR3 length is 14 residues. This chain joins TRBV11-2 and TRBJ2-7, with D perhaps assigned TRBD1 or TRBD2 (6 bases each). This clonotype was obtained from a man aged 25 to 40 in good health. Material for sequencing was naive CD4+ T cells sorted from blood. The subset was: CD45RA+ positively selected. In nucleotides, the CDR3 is TGTGCCAGCAGCTGGCTACGGGGGCGTTACGAGCAGTACTTC. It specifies CASSWLRGRYEQYF.